This TCR beta chain was captured in a study of shared clonotypes between healthy human individuals. The CDR3 is 15 residues long. V lost 2 bases and J lost 4, with 14 bases in between. In germline, CDR1 is SGHDT, CDR2 YYEEEE. Profiling relied on immunoSEQ multiplex PCR, and the TCRdb table lists in-frame clones only, not all of them. The profile shows some 1.1 million clones, roughly 80% of them singletons. Both subsets, CD45RA+ naive and CD45RA-negative memory, were split from the CD4+ cells. The sample consisted of memory CD4+ T cells from PBMCs. Noted subset: CD45RA-negative fraction. This sequence originates from a young man in good health. Some clones in this sample may be carry-over from other donors' samples. The chain carries TRBV5-6 and TRBJ2-3; D remains ambiguous. The CDR3 DNA reads as TGTGCCAGCAGCTTTCAAGGTTCCGGCCCAGATACGCAGTATTTT. Translating it yields CASSFQGSGPDTQYF.